The sequence of this T cell receptor beta chain was determined in a study of T cell repertoires in cytomegalovirus infection. TCRdb called the reads again in MiXCR, with one record for every CDR3 protein. Seen here are 500,000 or so distinct CDR3 sequences, about 15% observed once, and the top ten hold roughly a quarter. This clonotype has just a few counts. The V and J ends lost 5 bases and 8 bases respectively, with 21 bases between them. Germline V gives CDR1 MDHEN, CDR2 SYDVKM. The CDR3 length is 15 residues. The TCR comes from a human donor in good health (CMV status not recorded). Some clones in this sample may be carry-over from other donors' samples. The chain joins TRBV28 to TRBJ1-2; TRBD1 might be the D (5 bases). Sample: CD8+ T cells from PBMCs. CDR3 amino acids: CASSPPGSDFRGYTF. The CDR3 coding sequence is TGTGCCAGCAGTCCTCCAGGGTCGGATTTTCGAGGCTACACCTTC.